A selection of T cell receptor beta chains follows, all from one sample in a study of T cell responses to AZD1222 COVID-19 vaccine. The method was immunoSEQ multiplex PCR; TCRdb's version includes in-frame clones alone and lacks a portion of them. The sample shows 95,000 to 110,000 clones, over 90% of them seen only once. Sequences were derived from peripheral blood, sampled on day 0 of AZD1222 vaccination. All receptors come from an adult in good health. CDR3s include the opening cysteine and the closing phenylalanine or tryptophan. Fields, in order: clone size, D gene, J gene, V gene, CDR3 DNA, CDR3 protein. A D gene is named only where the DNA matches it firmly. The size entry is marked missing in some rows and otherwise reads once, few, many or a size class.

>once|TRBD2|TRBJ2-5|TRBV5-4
TGTGCCAGCAGCTTGGTGGTGGGACTAGCGGGGGACCAAGAGACCCAGTACTTC
CASSLVVGLAGDQETQYF
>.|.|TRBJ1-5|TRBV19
TGTGCCAGTAGTCCAAAGACCAATCAGCCCCAGCATTTT
CASSPKTNQPQHF
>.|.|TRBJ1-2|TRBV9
TGTGCCAGCAGCTACCAAGACAGTGACTATGGCTACACCTTC
CASSYQDSDYGYTF
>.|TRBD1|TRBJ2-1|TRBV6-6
TGTGCCAGCAGTTCACAGGGGGCCTACAATGAGCAGTTCTTC
CASSSQGAYNEQFF
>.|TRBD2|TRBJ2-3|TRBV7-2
TGTGCCAGCAGCTCCCGCTCGACTAGCGCCACAGATACGCAGTATTTT
CASSSRSTSATDTQYF
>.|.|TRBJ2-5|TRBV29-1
TGCAGCGTTGGGGAAGAGACCCAGTACTTC
CSVGEETQYF
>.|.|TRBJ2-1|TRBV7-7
TGTGCTAGCAGCGAGGACTACTACAATGAGCAGTTCTTC
CASSEDYYNEQFF
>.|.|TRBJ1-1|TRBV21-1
TGTGCCAGCAGCAAAGGGGCCCGTTCAGCGCCTATGAACACTGAAGCTTTCTTT
CASSKGARSAPMNTEAFF
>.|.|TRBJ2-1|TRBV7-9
TGTGCCAGCACCCAGGGGGGGACTAGGGAGCAGTTCTTC
CASTQGGTREQFF
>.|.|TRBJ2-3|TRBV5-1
TGCGCCAGCAGCCCCCGGGGAACGGGAGTGGGGGATACGCAGTATTTT
CASSPRGTGVGDTQYF
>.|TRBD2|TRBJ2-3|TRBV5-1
TGCGCCAGCAGTCTAGCGGGCCGCTCAGGATTTAGCACAGATACGCAGTATTTT
CASSLAGRSGFSTDTQYF
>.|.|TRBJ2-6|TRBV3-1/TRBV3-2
TGTGCCAGCAGCCAAGAAGGCACGGCCTCTGGGGCCAACGTCCTGACTTTC
CASSQEGTASGANVLTF
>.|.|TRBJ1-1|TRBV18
TGTGCCAGCTCAGGGGACCGCCTTGAAGCTTTCTTT
CASSGDRLEAFF
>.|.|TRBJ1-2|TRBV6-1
TGTGCCAGCAGTGAAATGCCGGGAGGCGGGACATCAAAAGGCTACACCTTC
CASSEMPGGGTSKGYTF
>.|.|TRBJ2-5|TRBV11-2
TGTGCCAGCAGCTCGTCACAGGGTCCTTATGAGACCCAGTACTTC
CASSSSQGPYETQYF